The clone carrying this T cell receptor beta chain was seen a handful of times. Its target is not known. Germline V lookup: CDR1 MNHEY, CDR2 SVGAGI. The CDR3 sequence is 13 residues long. V was shortened by 0 bases and J by 5 bases, with 4 bases between the two germline ends. cDNA libraries of TCR beta carried unique molecular identifiers. One entry per CDR3 protein, called by TCRdb with MiXCR from the PCR reads. The repertoire holds approximately 400,000 distinct CDR3 sequences, with roughly 35% as singletons. This record comes from a study of post-analysis software for immune sequencing data. General observations from the study: TRBV5-6, TRBV5-1 and TRBV20-1 belonged to a set of a few TRBV segments that were more frequent in patients than controls.

The chain employs TRBV6-5 and TRBJ2-2; the D is unclear. The receptor was derived from a girl between 5 and 17 years old with multiple sclerosis. The specimen was blood. CDR3: CASSYSGTGELFF. The CDR3 coding sequence is TGTGCCAGCAGTTACTCTGGGACCGGGGAGCTGTTTTTT.